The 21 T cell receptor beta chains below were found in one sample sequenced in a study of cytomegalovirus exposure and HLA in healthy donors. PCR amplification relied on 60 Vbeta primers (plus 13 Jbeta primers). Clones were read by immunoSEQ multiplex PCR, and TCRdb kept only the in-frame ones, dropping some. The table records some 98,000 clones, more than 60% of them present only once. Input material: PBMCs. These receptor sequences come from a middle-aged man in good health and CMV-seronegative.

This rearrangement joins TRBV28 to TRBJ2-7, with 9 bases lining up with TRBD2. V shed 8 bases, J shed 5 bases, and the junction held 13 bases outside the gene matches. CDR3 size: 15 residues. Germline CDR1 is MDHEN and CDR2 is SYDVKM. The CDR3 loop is CASPPWREGHNEQYF. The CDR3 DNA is TGTGCCAGCCCTCCCTGGCGGGAGGGCCACAACGAGCAGTACTTC.

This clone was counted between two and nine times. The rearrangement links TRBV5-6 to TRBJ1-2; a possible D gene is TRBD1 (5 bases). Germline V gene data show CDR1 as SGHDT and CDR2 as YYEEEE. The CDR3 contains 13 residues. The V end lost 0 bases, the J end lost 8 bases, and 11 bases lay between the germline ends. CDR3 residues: CASSLGGRLGYTF. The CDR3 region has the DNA TGTGCCAGCAGCTTGGGGGGCCGACTGGGCTACACCTTC.

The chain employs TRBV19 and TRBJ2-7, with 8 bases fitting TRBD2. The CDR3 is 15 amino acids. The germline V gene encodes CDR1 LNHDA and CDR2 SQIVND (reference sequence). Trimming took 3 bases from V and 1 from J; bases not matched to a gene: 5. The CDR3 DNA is TGTGCCAGTAGTATGGCACTAGCGGATTCCTACGAGCAGTACTTC. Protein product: CASSMALADSYEQYF.

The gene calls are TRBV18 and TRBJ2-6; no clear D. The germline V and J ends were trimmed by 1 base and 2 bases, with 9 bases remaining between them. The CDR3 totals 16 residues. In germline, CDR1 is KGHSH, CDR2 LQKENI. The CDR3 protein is CASSPRAATGANVLTF. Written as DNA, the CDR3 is TGTGCCAGCTCACCACGGGCCGCTACTGGGGCCAACGTCCTGACTTTC.

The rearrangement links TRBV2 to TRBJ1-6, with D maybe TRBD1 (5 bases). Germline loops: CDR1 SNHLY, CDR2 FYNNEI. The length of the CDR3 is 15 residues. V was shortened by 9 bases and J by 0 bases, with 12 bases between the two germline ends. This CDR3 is CARRQQLSYNSPLHF. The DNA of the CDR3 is TGTGCCAGAAGACAGCAGCTCTCCTATAATTCACCCCTCCACTTT.

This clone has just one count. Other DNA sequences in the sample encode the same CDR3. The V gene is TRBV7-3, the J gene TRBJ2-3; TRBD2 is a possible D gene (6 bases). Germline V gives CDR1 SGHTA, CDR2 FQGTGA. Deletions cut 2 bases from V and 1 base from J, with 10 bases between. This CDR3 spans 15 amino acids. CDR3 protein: CASSLGGQGTDTQYF. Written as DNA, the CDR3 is TGTGCCAGCAGCTTAGGAGGGCAGGGCACAGATACGCAGTATTTT.

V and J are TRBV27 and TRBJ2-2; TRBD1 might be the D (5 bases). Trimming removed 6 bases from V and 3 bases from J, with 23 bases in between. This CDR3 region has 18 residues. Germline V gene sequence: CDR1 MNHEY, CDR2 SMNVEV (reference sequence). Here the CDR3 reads CASSPGLSLIGDTGELFF. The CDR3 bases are TGTGCCAGCAGCCCGGGTTTATCTTTGATAGGGGACACCGGGGAGCTGTTTTTT.

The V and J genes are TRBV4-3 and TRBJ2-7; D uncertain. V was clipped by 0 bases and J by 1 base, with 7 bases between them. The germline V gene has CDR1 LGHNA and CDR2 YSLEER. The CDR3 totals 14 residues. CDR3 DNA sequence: TGCGCCAGCAGCCAAGAGCACAGTTCCTACGAGCAGTACTTC. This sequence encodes CASSQEHSSYEQYF.

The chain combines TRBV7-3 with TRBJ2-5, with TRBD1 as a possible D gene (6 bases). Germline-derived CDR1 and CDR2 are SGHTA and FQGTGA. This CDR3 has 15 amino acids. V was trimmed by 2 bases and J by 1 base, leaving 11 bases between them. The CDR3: CASSLVGGTQETQYF. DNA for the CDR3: TGTGCCAGCAGCTTAGTAGGGGGAACCCAAGAGACCCAGTACTTC.

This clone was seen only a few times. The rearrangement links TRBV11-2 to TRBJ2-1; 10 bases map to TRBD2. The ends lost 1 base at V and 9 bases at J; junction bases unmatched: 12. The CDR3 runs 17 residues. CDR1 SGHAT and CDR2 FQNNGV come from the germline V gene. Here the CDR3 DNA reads TGTGCCAGCAGCTTAGTTGGTCTAGCGGGGGCTATGGGTGAGCAGTTCTTC. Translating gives CASSLVGLAGAMGEQFF.

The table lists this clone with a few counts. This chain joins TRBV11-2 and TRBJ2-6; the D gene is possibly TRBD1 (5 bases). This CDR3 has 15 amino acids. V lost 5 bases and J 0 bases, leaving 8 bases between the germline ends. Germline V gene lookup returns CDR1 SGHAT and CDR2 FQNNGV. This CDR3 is CASSDRFSGANVLTF. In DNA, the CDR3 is TGTGCCAGCAGCGACAGATTCTCTGGGGCCAACGTCCTGACTTTC.

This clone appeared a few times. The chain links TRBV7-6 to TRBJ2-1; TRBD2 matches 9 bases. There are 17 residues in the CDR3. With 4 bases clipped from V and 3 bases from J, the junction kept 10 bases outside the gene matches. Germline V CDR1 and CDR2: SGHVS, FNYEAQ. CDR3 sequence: CASSSPGLAGDYNEQFF. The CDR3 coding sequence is TGTGCCAGCAGCTCCCCGGGTTTAGCGGGGGACTACAATGAGCAGTTCTTC.

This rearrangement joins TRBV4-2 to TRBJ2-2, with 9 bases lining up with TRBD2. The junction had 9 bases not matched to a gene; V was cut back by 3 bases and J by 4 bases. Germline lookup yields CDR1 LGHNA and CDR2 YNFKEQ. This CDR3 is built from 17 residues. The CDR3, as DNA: TGTGCCAGCAGCCACCCAAGTGATAGCGGGGGCACCGGGGAGCTGTTTTTT. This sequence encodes CASSHPSDSGGTGELFF.

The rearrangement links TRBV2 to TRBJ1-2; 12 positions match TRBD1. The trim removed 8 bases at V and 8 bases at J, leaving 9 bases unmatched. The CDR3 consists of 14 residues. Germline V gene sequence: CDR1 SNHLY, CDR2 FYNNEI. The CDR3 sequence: CASGGTGGTYGYTF. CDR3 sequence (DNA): TGTGCCAGCGGAGGGACAGGGGGCACCTACGGCTACACCTTC.

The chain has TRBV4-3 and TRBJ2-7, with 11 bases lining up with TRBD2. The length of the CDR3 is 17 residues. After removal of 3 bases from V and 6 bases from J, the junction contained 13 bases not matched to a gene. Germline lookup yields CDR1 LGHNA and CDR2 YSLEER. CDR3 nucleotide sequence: TGCGCCAGCAGCCAGGCACCGGGACTAGCGGTACTATGCGAGCAGTACTTC. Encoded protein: CASSQAPGLAVLCEQYF.

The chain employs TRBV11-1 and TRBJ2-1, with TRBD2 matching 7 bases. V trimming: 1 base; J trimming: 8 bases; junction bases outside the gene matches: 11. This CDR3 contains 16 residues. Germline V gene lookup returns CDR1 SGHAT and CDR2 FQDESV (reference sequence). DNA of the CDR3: TGTGCCAGCAGCTTAGGAATAGCGGGTGAGGTCGATGAGCAGTTCTTC. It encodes CASSLGIAGEVDEQFF.

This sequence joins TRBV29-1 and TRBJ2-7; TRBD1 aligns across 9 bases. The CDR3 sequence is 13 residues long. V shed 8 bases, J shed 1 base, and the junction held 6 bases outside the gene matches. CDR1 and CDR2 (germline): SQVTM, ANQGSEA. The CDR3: CSIAGTGSYEQYF. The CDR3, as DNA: TGCAGCATCGCCGGGACAGGGTCCTACGAGCAGTACTTC.

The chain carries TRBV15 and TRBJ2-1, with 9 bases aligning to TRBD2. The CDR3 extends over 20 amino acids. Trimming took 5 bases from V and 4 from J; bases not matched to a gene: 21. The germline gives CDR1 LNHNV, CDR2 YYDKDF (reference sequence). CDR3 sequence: CATSPSYSGRITFPYNEQFF. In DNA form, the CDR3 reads TGTGCCACCAGCCCTTCTTATAGCGGGAGAATTACCTTTCCGTACAATGAGCAGTTCTTC.

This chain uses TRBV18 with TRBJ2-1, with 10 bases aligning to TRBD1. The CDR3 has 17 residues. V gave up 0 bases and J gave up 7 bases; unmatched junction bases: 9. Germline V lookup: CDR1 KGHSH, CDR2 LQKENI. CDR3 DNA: TGTGCCAGCTCACCACCGAATAGGACAGGGGGTTGGAATGAGCAGTTCTTC. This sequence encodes CASSPPNRTGGWNEQFF.

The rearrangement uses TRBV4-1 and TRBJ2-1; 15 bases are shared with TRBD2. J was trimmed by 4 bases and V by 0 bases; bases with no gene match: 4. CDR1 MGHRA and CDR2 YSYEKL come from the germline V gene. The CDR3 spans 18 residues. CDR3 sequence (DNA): TGCGCCAGCAGCCAAGACAGGACTAGCGGGAGGGGGTACAATGAGCAGTTCTTC. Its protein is CASSQDRTSGRGYNEQFF.

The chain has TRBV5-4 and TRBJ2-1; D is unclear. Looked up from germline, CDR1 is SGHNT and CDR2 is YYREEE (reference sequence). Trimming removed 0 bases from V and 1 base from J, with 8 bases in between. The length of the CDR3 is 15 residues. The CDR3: CASSLGLGSYNEQFF. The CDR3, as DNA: TGTGCCAGCAGCTTGGGCCTAGGATCCTACAATGAGCAGTTCTTC.